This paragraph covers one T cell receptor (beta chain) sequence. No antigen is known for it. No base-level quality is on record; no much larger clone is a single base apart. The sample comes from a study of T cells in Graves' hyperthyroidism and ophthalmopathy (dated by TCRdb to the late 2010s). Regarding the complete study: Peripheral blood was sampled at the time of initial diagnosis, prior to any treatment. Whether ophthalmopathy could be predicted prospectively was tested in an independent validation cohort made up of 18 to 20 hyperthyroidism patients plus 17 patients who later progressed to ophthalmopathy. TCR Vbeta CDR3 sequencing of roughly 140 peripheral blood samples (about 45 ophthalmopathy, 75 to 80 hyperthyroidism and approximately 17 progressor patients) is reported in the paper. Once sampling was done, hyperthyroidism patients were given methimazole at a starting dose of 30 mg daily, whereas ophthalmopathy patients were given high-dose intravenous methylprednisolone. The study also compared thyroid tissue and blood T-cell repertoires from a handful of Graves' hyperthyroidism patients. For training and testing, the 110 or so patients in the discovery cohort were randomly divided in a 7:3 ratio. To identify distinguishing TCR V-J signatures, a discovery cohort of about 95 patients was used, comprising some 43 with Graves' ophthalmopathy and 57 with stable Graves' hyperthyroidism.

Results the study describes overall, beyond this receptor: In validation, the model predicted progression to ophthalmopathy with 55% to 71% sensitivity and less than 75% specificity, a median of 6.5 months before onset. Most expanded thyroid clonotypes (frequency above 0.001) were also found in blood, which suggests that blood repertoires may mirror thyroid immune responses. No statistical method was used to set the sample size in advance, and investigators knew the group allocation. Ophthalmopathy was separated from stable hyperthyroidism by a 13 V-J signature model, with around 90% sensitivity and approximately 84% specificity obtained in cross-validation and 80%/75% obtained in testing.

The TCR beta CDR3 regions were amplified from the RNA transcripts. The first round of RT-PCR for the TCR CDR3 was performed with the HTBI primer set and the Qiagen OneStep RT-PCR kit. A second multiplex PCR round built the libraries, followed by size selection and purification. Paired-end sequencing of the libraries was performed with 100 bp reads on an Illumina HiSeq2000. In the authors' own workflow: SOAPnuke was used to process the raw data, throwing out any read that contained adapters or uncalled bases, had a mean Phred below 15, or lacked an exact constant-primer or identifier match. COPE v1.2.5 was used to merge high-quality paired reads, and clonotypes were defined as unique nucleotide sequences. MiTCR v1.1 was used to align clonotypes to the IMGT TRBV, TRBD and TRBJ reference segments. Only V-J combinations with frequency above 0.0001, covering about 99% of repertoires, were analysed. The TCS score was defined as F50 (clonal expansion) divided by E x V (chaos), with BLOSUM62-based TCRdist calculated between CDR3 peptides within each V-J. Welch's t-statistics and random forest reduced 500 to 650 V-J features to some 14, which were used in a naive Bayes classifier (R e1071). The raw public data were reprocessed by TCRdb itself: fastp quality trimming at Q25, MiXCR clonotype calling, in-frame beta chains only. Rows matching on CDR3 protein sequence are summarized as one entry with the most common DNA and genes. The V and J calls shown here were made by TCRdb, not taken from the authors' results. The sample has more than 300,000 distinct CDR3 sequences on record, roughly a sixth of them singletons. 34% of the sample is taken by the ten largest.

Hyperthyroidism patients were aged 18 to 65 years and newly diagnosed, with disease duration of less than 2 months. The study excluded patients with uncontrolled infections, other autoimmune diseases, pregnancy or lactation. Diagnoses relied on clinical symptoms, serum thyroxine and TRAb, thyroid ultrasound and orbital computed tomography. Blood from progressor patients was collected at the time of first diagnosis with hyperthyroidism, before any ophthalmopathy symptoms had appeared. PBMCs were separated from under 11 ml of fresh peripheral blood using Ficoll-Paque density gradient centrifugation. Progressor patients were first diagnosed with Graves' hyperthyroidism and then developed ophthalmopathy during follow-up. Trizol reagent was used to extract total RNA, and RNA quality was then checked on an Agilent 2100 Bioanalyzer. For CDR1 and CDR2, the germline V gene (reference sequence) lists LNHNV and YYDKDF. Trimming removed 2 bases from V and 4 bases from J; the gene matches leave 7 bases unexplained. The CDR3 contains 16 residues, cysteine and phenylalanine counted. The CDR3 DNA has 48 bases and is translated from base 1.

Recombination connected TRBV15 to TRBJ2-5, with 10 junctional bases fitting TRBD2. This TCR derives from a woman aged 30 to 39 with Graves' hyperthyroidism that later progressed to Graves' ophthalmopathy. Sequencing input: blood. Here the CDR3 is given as CATSRPPRTSGETQYF. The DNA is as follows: TGTGCCACCAGCAGACCTCCTCGGACTAGCGGAGAGACCCAGTACTTC.